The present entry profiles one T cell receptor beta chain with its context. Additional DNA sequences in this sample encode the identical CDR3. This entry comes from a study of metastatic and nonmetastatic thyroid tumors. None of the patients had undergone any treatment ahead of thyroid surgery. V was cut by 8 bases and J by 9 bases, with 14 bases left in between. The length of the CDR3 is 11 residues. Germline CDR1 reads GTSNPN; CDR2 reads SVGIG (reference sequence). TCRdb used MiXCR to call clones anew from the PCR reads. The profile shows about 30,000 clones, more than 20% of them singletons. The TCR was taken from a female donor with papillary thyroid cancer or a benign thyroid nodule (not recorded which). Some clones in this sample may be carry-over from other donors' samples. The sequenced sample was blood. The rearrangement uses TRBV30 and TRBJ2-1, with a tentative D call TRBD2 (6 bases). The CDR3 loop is CAVAGLGEQFF. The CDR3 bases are TGTGCCGTGGCGGGGCTTGGTGAGCAGTTCTTC.